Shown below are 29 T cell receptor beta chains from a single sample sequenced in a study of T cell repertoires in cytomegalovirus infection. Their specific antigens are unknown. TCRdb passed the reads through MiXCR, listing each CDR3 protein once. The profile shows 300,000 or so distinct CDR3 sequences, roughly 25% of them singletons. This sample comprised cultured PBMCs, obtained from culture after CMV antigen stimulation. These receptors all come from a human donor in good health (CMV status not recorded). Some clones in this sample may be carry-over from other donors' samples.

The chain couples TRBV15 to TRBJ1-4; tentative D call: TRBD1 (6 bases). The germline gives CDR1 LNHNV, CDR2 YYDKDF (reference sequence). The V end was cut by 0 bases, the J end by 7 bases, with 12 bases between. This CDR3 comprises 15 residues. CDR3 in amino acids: CATSRDLGAGEKLFF. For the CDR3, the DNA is TGTGCCACCAGCAGAGATCTGGGGGCGGGTGAAAAACTGTTTTTT.

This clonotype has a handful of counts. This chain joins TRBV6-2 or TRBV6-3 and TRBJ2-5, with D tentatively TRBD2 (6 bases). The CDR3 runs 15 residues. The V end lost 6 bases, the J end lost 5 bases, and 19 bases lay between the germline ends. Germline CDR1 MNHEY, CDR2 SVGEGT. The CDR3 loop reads CASRSSAARGETQYF. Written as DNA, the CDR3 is TGTGCCAGCAGATCGTCCGCGGCACGGGGGGAGACCCAGTACTTC.

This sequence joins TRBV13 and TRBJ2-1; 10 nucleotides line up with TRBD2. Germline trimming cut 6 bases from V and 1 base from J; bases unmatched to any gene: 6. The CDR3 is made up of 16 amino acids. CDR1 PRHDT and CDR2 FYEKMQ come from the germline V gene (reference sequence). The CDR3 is CASSPPTSGSYNEQFF. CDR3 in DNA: TGTGCCAGCAGTCCCCCGACTAGCGGGTCCTACAATGAGCAGTTCTTC.

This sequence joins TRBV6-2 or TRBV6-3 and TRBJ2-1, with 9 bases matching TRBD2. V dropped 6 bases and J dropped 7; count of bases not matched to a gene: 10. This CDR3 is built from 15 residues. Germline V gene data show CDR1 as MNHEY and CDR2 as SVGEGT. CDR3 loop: CASRDLAGARNEQFF. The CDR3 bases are TGTGCCAGCAGGGACTTAGCGGGAGCACGGAATGAGCAGTTCTTC.

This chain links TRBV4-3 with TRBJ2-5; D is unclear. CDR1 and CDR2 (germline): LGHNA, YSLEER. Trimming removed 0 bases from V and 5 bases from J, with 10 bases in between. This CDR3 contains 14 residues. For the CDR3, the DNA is TGCGCCAGCAGCCAAGAAAGTGGTTTGGAGACCCAGTACTTC. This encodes CASSQESGLETQYF.

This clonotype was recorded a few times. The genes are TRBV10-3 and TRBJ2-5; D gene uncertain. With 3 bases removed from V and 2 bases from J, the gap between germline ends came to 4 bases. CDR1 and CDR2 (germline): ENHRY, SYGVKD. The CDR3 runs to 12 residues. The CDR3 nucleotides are TGTGCCATCAGTGAACAACAAGAGACCCAGTACTTC. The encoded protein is CAISEQQETQYF.

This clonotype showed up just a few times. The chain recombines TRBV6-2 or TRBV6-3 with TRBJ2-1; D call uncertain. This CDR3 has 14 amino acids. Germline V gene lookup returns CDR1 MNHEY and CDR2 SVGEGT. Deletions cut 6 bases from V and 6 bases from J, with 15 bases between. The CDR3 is CASRRVGTGNEQFF. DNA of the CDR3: TGTGCCAGCAGAAGGGTGGGAACCGGCAATGAGCAGTTCTTC.

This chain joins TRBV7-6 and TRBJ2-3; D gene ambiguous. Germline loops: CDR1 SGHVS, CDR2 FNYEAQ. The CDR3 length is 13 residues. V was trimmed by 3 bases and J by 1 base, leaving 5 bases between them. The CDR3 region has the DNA TGTGCCAGCAGCTTTGGTCGCACAGATACGCAGTATTTT. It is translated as CASSFGRTDTQYF.

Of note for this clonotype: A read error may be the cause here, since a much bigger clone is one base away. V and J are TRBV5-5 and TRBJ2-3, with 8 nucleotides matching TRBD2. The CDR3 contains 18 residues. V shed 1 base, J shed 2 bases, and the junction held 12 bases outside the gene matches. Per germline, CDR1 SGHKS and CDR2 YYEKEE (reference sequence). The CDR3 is CASSLMLTLAGLTDTQYF. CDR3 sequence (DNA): TGTGCCAGCAGCTTGATGCTAACTCTAGCGGGTCTCACAGATACGCAGTATTTT. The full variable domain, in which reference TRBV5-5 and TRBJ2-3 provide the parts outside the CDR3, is DAGVTQSPTHLIKTRGQQVTLRCSPISGHKSVSWYQQVLGQGPQFIFQYYEKEERGRGNFPDRFSARQFPNYSSELNVNALLLGDSALYLCASSLMLTLAGLTDTQYFGPGTRLTVL.

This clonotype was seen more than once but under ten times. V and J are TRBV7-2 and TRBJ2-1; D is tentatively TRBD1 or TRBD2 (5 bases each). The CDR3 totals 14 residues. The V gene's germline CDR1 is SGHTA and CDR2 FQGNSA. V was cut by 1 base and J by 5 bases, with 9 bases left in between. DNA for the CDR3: TGTGCCAGCAGCTTAGTGGGACCCGACAATGAGCAGTTCTTC. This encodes CASSLVGPDNEQFF.

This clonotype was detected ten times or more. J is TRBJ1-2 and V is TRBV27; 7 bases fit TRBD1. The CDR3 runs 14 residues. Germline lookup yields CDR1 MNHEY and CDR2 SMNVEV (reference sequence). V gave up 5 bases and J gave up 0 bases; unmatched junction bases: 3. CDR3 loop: CASSIQGANYGYTF. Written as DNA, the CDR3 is TGTGCCAGCAGTATCCAGGGGGCTAACTATGGCTACACCTTC.

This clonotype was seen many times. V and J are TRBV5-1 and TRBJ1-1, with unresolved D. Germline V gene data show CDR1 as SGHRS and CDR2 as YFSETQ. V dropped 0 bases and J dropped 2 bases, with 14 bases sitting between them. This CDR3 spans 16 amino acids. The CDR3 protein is CASSLGYGRGNTEAFF. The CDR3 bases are TGCGCCAGCAGCTTGGGGTATGGACGGGGAAACACTGAAGCTTTCTTT.

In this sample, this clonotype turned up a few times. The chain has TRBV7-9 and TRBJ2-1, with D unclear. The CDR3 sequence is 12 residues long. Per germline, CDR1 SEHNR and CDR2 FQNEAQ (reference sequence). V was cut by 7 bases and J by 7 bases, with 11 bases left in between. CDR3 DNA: TGTGCCAGCACCCTTGGTTTGAATGAGCAGTTCTTC. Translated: CASTLGLNEQFF.

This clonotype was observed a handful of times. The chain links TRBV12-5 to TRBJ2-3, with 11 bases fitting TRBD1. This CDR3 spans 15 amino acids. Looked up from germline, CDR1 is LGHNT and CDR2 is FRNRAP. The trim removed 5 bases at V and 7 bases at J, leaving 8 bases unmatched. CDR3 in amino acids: CASGPGQGAWNTQYF. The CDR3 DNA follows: TGTGCTAGTGGTCCCGGACAGGGGGCATGGAATACGCAGTATTTT.

The CDR3: CASSSAGTSGSTIVEQYV. CDR3 sequence (DNA): TGTGCCAGCAGTTCCGCAGGGACTAGCGGGAGCACGATAGTCGAGCAGTACGTC. The chain combines TRBV28 with TRBJ2-7; the match to TRBD2 covers 14 bases. Germline CDR1 is MDHEN and CDR2 is SYDVKM. Losses at the gene ends were 4 bases for V and 6 bases for J; bases not matched to a gene: 14. The CDR3 loop spans 18 amino acids.

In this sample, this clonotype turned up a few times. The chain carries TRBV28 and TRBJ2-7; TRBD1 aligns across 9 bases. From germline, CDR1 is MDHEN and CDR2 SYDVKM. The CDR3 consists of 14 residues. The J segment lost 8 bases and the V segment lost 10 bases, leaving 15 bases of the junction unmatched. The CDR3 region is CATTSGQGLRQQYF. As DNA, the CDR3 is TGTGCCACCACTTCGGGACAGGGCTTACGCCAGCAGTACTTC.

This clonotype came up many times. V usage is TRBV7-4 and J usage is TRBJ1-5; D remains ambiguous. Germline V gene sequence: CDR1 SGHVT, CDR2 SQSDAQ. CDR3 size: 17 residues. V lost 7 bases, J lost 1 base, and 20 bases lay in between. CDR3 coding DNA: TGTGCCAGCAAGGGCGCTATACTCTCCGGGAGCAATCAGCCCCAGCATTTT. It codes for CASKGAILSGSNQPQHF.

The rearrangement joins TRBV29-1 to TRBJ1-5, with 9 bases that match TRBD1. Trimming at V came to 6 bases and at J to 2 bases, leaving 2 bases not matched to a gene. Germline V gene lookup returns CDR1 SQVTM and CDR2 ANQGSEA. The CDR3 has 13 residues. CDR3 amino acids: CSVGTGRNQPQHF. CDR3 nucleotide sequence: TGCAGCGTCGGGACAGGGCGCAATCAGCCCCAGCATTTT.

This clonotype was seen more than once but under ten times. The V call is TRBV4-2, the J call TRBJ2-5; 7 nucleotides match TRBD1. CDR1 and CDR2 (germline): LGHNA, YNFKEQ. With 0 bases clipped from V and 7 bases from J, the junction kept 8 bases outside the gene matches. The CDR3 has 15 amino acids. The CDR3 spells CASSQDWDSWWTQYF. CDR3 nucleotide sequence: TGTGCCAGCAGCCAAGATTGGGACAGTTGGTGGACCCAGTACTTC.

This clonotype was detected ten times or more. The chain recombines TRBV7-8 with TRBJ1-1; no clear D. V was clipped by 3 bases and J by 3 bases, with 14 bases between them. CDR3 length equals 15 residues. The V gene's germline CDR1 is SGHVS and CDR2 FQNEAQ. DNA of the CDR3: TGTGCCAGCAGCTTGGGAGGGTCTGGGGACACTGAAGCTTTCTTT. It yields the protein CASSLGGSGDTEAFF.

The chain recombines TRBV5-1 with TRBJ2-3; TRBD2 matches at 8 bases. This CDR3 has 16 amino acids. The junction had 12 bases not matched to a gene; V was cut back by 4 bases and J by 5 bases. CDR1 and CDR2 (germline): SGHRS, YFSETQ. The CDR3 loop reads CASSRSGSGNLDTQYF. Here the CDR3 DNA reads TGCGCCAGCAGCCGCAGCGGTAGCGGGAATTTAGATACGCAGTATTTT.

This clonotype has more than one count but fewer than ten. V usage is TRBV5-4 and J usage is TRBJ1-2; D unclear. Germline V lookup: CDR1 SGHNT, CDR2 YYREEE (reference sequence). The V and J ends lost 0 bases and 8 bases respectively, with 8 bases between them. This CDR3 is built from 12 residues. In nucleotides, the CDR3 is TGTGCCAGCAGCTTGGAAGGGCACGGCTACACCTTC. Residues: CASSLEGHGYTF.

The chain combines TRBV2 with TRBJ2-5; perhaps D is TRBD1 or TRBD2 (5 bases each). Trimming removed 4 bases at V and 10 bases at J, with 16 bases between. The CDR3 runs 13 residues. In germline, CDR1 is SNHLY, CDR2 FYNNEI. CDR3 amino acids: CASSGDSFGGQYF. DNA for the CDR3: TGTGCCAGCAGTGGCGACTCCTTTGGGGGCCAGTACTTC.

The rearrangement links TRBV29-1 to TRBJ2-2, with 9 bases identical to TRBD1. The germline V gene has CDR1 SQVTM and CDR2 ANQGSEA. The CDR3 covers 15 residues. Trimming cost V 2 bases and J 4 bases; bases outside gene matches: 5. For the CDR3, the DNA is TGCAGCGTTGAAAGGACAGGGGTCCTCACCGGGGAGCTGTTTTTT. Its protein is CSVERTGVLTGELFF.

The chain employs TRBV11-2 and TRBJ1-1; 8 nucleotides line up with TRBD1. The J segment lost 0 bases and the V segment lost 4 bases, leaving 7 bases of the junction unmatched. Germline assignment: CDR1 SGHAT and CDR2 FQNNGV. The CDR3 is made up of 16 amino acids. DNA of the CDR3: TGTGCCAGCAGCTCTGGACAGGGCGGGGTGAACACTGAAGCTTTCTTT. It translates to CASSSGQGGVNTEAFF.

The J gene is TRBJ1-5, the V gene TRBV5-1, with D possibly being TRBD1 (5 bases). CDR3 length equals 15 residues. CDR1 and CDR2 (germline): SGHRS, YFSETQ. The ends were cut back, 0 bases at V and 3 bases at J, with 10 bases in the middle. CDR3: CASSLVPGANQPQHF. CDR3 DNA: TGCGCCAGCAGCTTGGTCCCCGGGGCCAATCAGCCCCAGCATTTT.

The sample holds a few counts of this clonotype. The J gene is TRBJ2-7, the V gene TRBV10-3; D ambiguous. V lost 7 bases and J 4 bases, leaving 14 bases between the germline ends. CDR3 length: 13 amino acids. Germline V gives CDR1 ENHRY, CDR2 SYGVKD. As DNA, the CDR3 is TGTGCCATCAATACAGCCATTGGGTACGAGCAGTACTTC. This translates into CAINTAIGYEQYF.

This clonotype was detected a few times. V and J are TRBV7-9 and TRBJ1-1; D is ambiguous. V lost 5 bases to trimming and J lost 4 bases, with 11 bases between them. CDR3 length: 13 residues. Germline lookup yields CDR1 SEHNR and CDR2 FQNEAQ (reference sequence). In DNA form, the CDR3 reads TGTGCCAGCAGCCCCACTTGGGGCACTGAAGCTTTCTTT. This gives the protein CASSPTWGTEAFF.

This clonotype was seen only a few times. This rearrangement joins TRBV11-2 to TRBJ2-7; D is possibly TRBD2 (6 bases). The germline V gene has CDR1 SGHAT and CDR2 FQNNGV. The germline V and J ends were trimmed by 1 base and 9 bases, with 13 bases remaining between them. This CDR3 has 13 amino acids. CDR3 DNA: TGTGCCAGCAGCTTAGTGGAGGGAGTGGGGCAGTACGTC. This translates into CASSLVEGVGQYV.